The 23 T cell receptor beta chains given below trace back to one sample, sequenced in a study of T-cell memory formation after mild COVID-19. In TCRdb, the 5' RACE reads were re-called with MiXCR into one record per CDR3 protein. This table holds around 340,000 distinct CDR3 sequences, less than 20% found once. The sample was PBMCs or a T cell subset sorted from them (not recorded which). The origin of the receptors is a man younger than 35 who had mild COVID-19 (a few samples of this study predate the infection). Cell type and time point are not known.

This chain links TRBV6-1 with TRBJ2-3; TRBD2 agrees at 9 bases. This CDR3 has 15 residues. Germline V gene data show CDR1 as MNHNS and CDR2 as SASEGT. Trimming took 9 bases from V and 3 from J; bases not matched to a gene: 10. The CDR3, as DNA: TGTGCCAGTAGACGAGCGGGGGGAAGGACAGATACGCAGTATTTT. Translated: CASRRAGGRTDTQYF.

The chain couples TRBV3-1 to TRBJ1-6; possible D gene TRBD1, 6 bases. The CDR3 has 15 amino acids. CDR1 and CDR2 (germline): LGHDT, YNNKEL (reference sequence). The ends were cut back, 1 base at V and 9 bases at J, with 13 bases in the middle. The CDR3 loop is CASSQGTGRGSPLHF. The CDR3 DNA sequence: TGTGCCAGCAGCCAAGGAACAGGGAGGGGTTCACCCCTCCACTTT.

This clonotype was found a few times. The chain couples TRBV7-6 to TRBJ1-3, with D perhaps TRBD1 (6 bases). The CDR3 loop spans 15 amino acids. Germline V lookup: CDR1 SGHVS, CDR2 FNYEAQ. Trimming took off 5 bases at V and 0 bases at J, with 11 bases between the two ends. The CDR3 sequence: CASSPDRNSGNTIYF. DNA for the CDR3: TGTGCCAGCAGCCCCGACAGGAACTCTGGAAACACCATATATTTT.

This clonotype was detected a few times. CDR3 region: CASSWGQGHTEAFF. Here the CDR3 DNA reads TGTGCCAGCAGCTGGGGACAGGGCCACACTGAAGCTTTCTTT. The chain carries TRBV7-9 and TRBJ1-1; 9 bases are shared with TRBD1. CDR3 length: 14 amino acids. Germline CDR1 and CDR2: SEHNR and FQNEAQ (reference sequence). V lost 4 bases, J lost 3 bases, and 3 bases stayed unmatched.

The chain combines TRBV10-3 with TRBJ2-2; D perhaps matches TRBD2 (5 bases). The germline V and J ends were trimmed by 7 bases and 3 bases, with 15 bases remaining between them. Germline V lookup: CDR1 ENHRY, CDR2 SYGVKD. The CDR3 extends over 15 amino acids. The CDR3 bases are TGTGCCATCAAGGCCCGGGATTTGTACACCGGGGAGCTGTTTTTT. The encoded protein is CAIKARDLYTGELFF.

This clonotype came up a few times. The rearrangement links TRBV7-2 to TRBJ2-7; 9 bases map to TRBD2. Looked up from germline, CDR1 is SGHTA and CDR2 is FQGNSA. The ends lost 5 bases at V and 2 bases at J; junction bases unmatched: 7. CDR3 length equals 15 residues. CDR3 bases: TGTGCCAGCAGCCCATATAGCGGGGGCCCCTACGAGCAGTACTTC. It codes for CASSPYSGGPYEQYF.

In its sample, this clonotype was seen many times. The chain carries TRBV12-3 or TRBV12-4 and TRBJ2-1; a possible D gene is TRBD2 (6 bases). V lost 6 bases, J lost 5 bases, and 14 bases lay in between. The CDR3 length is 14 residues. DNA of the CDR3: TGTGCCAGCAGCCCCCGAGAGCGGGACAATGAGCAGTTCTTC. The encoded protein is CASSPRERDNEQFF.

In this sample, this clonotype turned up a few times. V usage is TRBV6-5 and J usage is TRBJ1-5; 7 nucleotides agree with TRBD1. The CDR3 spans 14 residues. V was pared by 4 bases and J by 5 bases, with 5 bases of the junction left unmatched. The germline V gene encodes CDR1 MNHEY and CDR2 SVGAGI. For the CDR3, the DNA is TGTGCCAGCAGTTCCCACAGGGGTGATCAGCCCCAGCATTTT. This codes for CASSSHRGDQPQHF.

This clonotype was seen a handful of times. V usage is TRBV4-3 and J usage is TRBJ1-1; D unclear. Between the trimmed V and J ends, which lost 0 bases and 5 bases, there was a span of 7 bases. The germline V gene has CDR1 LGHNA and CDR2 YSLEER. This CDR3 is 13 amino acids long. This CDR3 reads CASSQEGVTEAFF. As DNA, the CDR3 is TGCGCCAGCAGCCAAGAGGGAGTTACTGAAGCTTTCTTT.

The chain recombines TRBV7-2 with TRBJ1-5; TRBD1 matches at 7 bases. The germline gives CDR1 SGHTA, CDR2 FQGNSA. Unmatched junction bases numbered 7, after V lost 5 bases and J lost 6 bases. The CDR3 loop spans 14 amino acids. The CDR3 reads CASSPGTAGQPQHF. CDR3 DNA sequence: TGTGCCAGCAGCCCGGGGACAGCGGGTCAGCCCCAGCATTTT.

This chain uses TRBV27 with TRBJ1-6; a weak D match, TRBD1 (6 bases). V lost 6 bases and J lost 8, with 17 bases in between. Germline values: CDR1 MNHEY, CDR2 SMNVEV (reference sequence). This CDR3 spans 15 amino acids. DNA for the CDR3: TGTGCCAGCAGAACAAACAGGGAGGTTGATTCACCCCTCCACTTT. This translates into CASRTNREVDSPLHF.

The chain employs TRBV5-1 and TRBJ2-3; perhaps TRBD2 as D (6 bases). V was trimmed by 3 bases and J by 2 bases, leaving 10 bases between them. Germline lookup yields CDR1 SGHRS and CDR2 YFSETQ. The CDR3 spans 14 residues. Written as DNA, the CDR3 is TGCGCCAGCAGCTGGCGGGACCTCACAGATACGCAGTATTTT. This translates into CASSWRDLTDTQYF.

V is TRBV5-1 and J is TRBJ2-7; 9 nucleotides match TRBD1. The ends lost 0 bases at V and 6 bases at J; junction bases unmatched: 4. This CDR3 is built from 14 residues. In germline, CDR1 is SGHRS, CDR2 YFSETQ. Here the CDR3 reads CASSLDGTGSEQYV. CDR3 nucleotides: TGCGCCAGCAGCTTGGACGGGACAGGGTCCGAGCAGTACGTC.

This clonotype was observed a few times. The J gene is TRBJ2-3, the V gene TRBV7-6; 7 bases map to TRBD1. Germline trimming cut 5 bases from V and 6 bases from J; bases unmatched to any gene: 11. Looked up from germline, CDR1 is SGHVS and CDR2 is FNYEAQ. The CDR3 is made up of 15 amino acids. The CDR3 DNA reads as TGTGCCAGCAGCGCTTTCCCAACAGGGGAGGATACGCAGTATTTT. Translating it yields CASSAFPTGEDTQYF.

The V gene is TRBV6-1, the J gene TRBJ1-2; D not certain. Germline assignment: CDR1 MNHNS and CDR2 SASEGT. This CDR3 has 12 amino acids. Trimming removed 3 bases at V and 4 bases at J, with 6 bases between. In DNA, the CDR3 is TGTGCCAGCAGTGAGCAAATCTATGGCTACACCTTC. The encoded protein is CASSEQIYGYTF.

The table lists this clonotype with many counts. This chain uses TRBV18 with TRBJ1-2; no clear D. Germline CDR1 and CDR2: KGHSH and LQKENI. The CDR3 has 12 residues. V shed 3 bases and J shed 8 bases, with 10 bases lying between them. CDR3: CASSPSKVGYTF. CDR3 coding DNA: TGTGCCAGCTCACCGTCGAAGGTCGGCTACACCTTC.

In its sample, this clonotype was seen a few times. V usage is TRBV24-1 and J usage is TRBJ2-4; no firm D call. The CDR3 is made up of 16 amino acids. Deletions cut 10 bases from V and 0 bases from J, with 18 bases between. Germline V CDR1 and CDR2: KGHDR, SFDVKD. CDR3 region: CATDGAHFLAKNIQYF. CDR3 bases: TGTGCCACGGATGGTGCCCACTTCTTAGCCAAAAACATTCAGTACTTC.

Concerning this clonotype: An end of the junction does not agree with germline; a read error may underlie this. The chain employs TRBV15 and TRBJ2-5; possible D gene TRBD2, 6 bases. This CDR3 spans 15 amino acids. The germline V gene encodes CDR1 LNHNV and CDR2 YYDKDF (reference sequence). The DNA of the CDR3 is TGTGCCACCAGGAGAGATGGCGGGGCGGGGGAGACCCAGTACTTC. Protein: CATRRDGGAGETQYF.

The chain employs TRBV24-1 and TRBJ2-3; a possible D gene is TRBD2 (5 bases). The length of the CDR3 is 14 residues. The V end was cut by 9 bases, the J end by 2 bases, with 14 bases between. Germline V gene lookup returns CDR1 KGHDR and CDR2 SFDVKD. CDR3 residues: CATRDTANTDTQYF. CDR3 coding DNA: TGTGCCACCCGGGATACGGCCAACACAGATACGCAGTATTTT.

V usage is TRBV5-1 and J usage is TRBJ2-3; D uncertain. Per the germline V gene, CDR1 is SGHRS and CDR2 is YFSETQ. The CDR3 has 14 amino acids. V was trimmed by 5 bases and J by 4 bases, leaving 14 bases between them. The DNA of the CDR3 is TGCGCCAGCAGTGGAATAGAGTTTCCAGATACGCAGTATTTT. This gives the protein CASSGIEFPDTQYF.

This chain connects TRBV7-2 to TRBJ1-4; 7 positions match TRBD1. There are 15 residues in the CDR3. V trimming: 2 bases; J trimming: 6 bases; junction bases outside the gene matches: 6. Germline V lookup: CDR1 SGHTA, CDR2 FQGNSA. CDR3 DNA sequence: TGTGCCAGCAGCTTACAGGGGGGAAAAGATGAAAAACTGTTTTTT. Residues: CASSLQGGKDEKLFF.

The J gene is TRBJ2-2, the V gene TRBV6-4, with TRBD2 identical over 10 bases. J lost 5 bases, V lost 3 bases, and 9 bases had no gene match. This CDR3 is 17 amino acids long. CDR1 and CDR2 from the germline V gene are MRHNA and SNTAGT. In DNA form, the CDR3 reads TGTGCCAGCAGTGATGAAGCGGGGGGGCCTTGGACCGGGGAGCTGTTTTTT. Amino acids: CASSDEAGGPWTGELFF.

This chain uses TRBV5-1 with TRBJ2-5; D possibly uses TRBD1 or TRBD2 (5 bases each). From germline, CDR1 is SGHRS and CDR2 YFSETQ. V lost 0 bases, J lost 1 base, and 16 bases lay in between. CDR3 size: 17 residues. CDR3 loop: CASSLGVGALIQETQYF. Written as DNA, the CDR3 is TGCGCCAGCAGCTTGGGGGTCGGGGCGCTTATCCAAGAGACCCAGTACTTC.